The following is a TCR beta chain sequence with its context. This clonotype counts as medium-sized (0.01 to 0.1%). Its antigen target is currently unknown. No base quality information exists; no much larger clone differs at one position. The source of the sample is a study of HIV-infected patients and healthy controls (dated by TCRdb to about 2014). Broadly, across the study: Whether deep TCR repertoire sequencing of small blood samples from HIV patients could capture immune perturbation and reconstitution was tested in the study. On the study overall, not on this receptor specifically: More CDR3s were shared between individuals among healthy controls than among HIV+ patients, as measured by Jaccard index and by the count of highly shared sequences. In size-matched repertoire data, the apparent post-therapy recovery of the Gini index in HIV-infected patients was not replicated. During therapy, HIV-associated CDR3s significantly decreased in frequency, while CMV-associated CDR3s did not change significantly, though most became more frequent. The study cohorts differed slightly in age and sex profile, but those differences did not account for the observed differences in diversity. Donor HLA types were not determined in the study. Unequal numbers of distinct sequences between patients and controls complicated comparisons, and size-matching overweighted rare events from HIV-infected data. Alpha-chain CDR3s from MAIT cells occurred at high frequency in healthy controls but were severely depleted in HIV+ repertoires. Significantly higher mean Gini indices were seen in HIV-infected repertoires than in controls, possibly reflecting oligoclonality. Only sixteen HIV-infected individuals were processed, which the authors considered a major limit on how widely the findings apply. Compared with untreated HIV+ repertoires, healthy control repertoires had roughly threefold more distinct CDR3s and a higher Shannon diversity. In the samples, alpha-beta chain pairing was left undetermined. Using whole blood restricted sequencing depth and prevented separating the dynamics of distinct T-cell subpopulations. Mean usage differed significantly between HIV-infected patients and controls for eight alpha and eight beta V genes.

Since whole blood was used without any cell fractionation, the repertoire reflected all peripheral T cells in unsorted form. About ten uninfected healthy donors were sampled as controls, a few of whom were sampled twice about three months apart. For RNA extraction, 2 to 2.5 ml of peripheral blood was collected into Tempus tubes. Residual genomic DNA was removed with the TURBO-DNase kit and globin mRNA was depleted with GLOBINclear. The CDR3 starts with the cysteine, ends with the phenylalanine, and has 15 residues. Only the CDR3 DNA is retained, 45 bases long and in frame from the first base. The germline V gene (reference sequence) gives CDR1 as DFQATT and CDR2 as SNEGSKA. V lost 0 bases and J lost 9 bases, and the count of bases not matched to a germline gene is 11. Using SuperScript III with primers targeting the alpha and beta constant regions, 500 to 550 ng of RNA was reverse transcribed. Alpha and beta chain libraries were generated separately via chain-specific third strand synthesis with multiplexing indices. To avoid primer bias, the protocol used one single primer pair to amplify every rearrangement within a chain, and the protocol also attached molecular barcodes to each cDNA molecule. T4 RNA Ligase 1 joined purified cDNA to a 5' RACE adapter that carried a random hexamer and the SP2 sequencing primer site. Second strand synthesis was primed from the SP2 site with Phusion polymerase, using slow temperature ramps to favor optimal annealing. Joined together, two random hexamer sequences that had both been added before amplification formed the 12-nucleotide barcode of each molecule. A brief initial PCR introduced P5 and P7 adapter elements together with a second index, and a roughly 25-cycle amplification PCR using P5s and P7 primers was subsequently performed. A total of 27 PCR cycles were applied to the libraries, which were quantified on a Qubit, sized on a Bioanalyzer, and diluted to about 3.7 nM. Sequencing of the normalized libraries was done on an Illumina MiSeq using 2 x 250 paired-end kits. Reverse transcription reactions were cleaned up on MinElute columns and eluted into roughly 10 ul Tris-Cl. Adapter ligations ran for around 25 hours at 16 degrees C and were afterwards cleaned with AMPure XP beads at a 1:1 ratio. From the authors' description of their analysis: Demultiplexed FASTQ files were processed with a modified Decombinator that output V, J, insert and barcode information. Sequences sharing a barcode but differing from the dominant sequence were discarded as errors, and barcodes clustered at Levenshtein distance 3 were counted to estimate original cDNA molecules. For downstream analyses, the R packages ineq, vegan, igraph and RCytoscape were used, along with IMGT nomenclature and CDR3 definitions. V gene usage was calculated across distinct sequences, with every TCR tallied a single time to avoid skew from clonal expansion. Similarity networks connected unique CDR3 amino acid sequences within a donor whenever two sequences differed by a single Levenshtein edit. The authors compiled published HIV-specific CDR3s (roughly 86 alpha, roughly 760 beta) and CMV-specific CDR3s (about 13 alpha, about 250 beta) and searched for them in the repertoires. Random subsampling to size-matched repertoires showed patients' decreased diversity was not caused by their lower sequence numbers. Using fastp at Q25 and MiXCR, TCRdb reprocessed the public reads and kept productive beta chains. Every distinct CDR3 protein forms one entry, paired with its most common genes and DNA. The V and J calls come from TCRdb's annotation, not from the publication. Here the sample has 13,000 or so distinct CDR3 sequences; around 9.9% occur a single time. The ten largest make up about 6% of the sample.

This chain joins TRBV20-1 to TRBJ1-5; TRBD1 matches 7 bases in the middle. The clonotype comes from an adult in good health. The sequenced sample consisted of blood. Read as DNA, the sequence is TGCAGTGCTAGAGATACAGGGGCGATAGTACTGCCCCAGCATTTT. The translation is CSARDTGAIVLPQHF.